This TCR beta chain was recorded in a study of T cells after yellow fever vaccination. Across the whole study: Fractions low in cell number were prepared with SMART-Seq v4 Ultra Low Input. Findings and limits, study-wide: The booster response re-showed most primary clones: approximately 95% CD4, around 90% CD8. Only a minor proportion of clonotypes was detected across both CD4 and CD8 compartments.

This CDR3 region has 13 residues. Trimming took 6 bases from V and 5 from J; bases not matched to a gene: 5. Looked up from germline, CDR1 is LNHDA and CDR2 is SQIVND (reference sequence). This clonotype was picked up a small number of times. Its target is not known. In TCRdb, the 5' RACE reads were re-called with MiXCR into one record per CDR3 protein. The table shows hundreds of thousands of distinct CDR3 sequences, with around 12% occurring only once. The sample consisted of PBMCs, taken on the day of the yellow fever booster vaccination. The chain recombines TRBV19 with TRBJ2-3, with 7 bases lining up with TRBD2. The receptor's source is a man in his thirties or forties who received the YFV17D yellow fever vaccine. CDR3 in DNA: TGTGCCAGTAGCATCCGGGGGGTAGATACGCAGTATTTT. The encoded protein is CASSIRGVDTQYF.